This is a list of T cell receptor beta chains from one sample in a study of beta chain features in type 1 diabetes. Libraries were prepared by immunoSEQ multiplex PCR; TCRdb keeps only in-frame clonotypes and omits some of them. In the table there are about 660,000 clones, over 12% of which are singletons. Sequencing was done on a sample of naive CD4+ T cells from blood. These receptors were obtained from a man younger than 35 with type 1 diabetes. Each CDR3 is given with its conserved first and last residue. Size values are once, few and many counts, or a class for expanded clones, and some rows have none.

J gene	V gene	clone size	CDR3 protein
TRBJ1-5	TRBV6-1	.	CATLLRQGDQPQHF
TRBJ1-2	TRBV18	.	CASSPLAGDGYTF
TRBJ2-7	TRBV18	few	CASSTVGGAYEQYF
TRBJ2-7	TRBV4-3	.	CASSQGRQGYEQYF
TRBJ2-5	TRBV9	.	CASSIGTSGGAQETQYF
TRBJ1-2	TRBV4-3	.	CASSRTPTDDGYTF
TRBJ2-3	TRBV14	few	CASSPLRIGGTDTQYF
TRBJ1-6	TRBV7-9	.	CASSLDRVGSPLHF
TRBJ2-1	TRBV18	.	CASSPPLAGGLDEQFF
TRBJ1-6	TRBV9	.	CASSPEGRTPLHF
TRBJ1-4	TRBV30	.	CAWSGQGWEKLFF
TRBJ1-3	TRBV29-1	few	CSVAQGAGNTIYF
TRBJ2-2	TRBV6-5	few	CASSVQAPNTGELFF
TRBJ1-2	TRBV6-1	.	CASTGQSNYGYTF
TRBJ2-2	TRBV19	.	CASRGDSYTGELFF
TRBJ2-3	TRBV30	few	CAWSVLGESTDTQYF
TRBJ1-2	TRBV5-4	.	CASSLSPLGGPGYTF
TRBJ2-7	TRBV29-1	few	CSATPGQRYIEQYF
TRBJ2-1	TRBV7-2	.	CASSLGTSESSYNEQFF
TRBJ1-5	TRBV30	few	CAWSIGQGYNQPQHF
TRBJ2-1	TRBV11-2	.	CASSLGTALSYNEQFF
TRBJ1-4	TRBV27	.	CASSPTGIFATNEKLFF
TRBJ1-1	TRBV11-2	few	CASSSYQLNTEAFF
TRBJ2-2	TRBV30	.	CACTKDTGELFF
TRBJ1-6	TRBV4-2	.	CASSQDGGANSPLHF
TRBJ2-1	TRBV7-3	few	CASSPRVASSNEQFF
TRBJ2-1	TRBV30	.	CAWSVAGQPYNEQFF
TRBJ1-1	TRBV7-9	.	CASNFNGGGTEAFF
TRBJ2-7	TRBV19	.	CASSSPGQFYEQYF
TRBJ1-5	TRBV5-4	.	CASSGFPGGPQHF
TRBJ1-1	TRBV7-2	few	CASSFTLDRARTEAFF
TRBJ2-7	TRBV9	.	CASSVATSFPYEQYF
.	TRBV30	.	CAWGSLFRSYEQYF
TRBJ2-5	TRBV29-1	.	CSVDGGPIQETQYF
TRBJ1-5	TRBV5-4	.	CASSSTNGGGSQPQHF
TRBJ2-3	TRBV9	.	CASSSRTGNTDTQYF
TRBJ2-5	TRBV5-6	.	CASSHGLAGLRRETQYF
TRBJ2-7	TRBV25-1	.	CASRRRSYEQYF
TRBJ1-2	TRBV30	.	CAWATGPDYGYTF
TRBJ2-5	TRBV5-1	few	CASSLAGSQETQYF
TRBJ1-5	TRBV27	.	CASSFVFQPQHF
TRBJ2-1	TRBV29-1	few	CSVENPSAYNEQFF
TRBJ1-1	TRBV7-2	.	CASNLNPDSAEAFF
TRBJ1-1	TRBV20-1	.	CSARGYTEAFF
TRBJ1-3	TRBV30	.	CAWRDRASGNTIYF
TRBJ1-1	TRBV7-2	.	CASSLVIPEAFF
TRBJ1-1	TRBV29-1	few	CSVTSGTEAFF
TRBJ2-5	TRBV4-1	few	CASSQAAPSLAGRLETQYF
TRBJ1-2	TRBV27	few	CASSLWAQGPTDYGYTF
TRBJ2-1	TRBV6-5	.	CASSSLESNEQFF
TRBJ2-4	TRBV27	few	CASSYRGVGNIQYF
TRBJ2-3	TRBV29-1	.	CSVDNQGTDTQYF
TRBJ2-1	TRBV27	.	CASSSRQGANEQFF
TRBJ2-1	TRBV9	.	CASSVVGSYNEQFF